This T cell receptor (beta chain) was recorded in a study of cytomegalovirus exposure and HLA in healthy donors (dated 2017 in TCRdb). With respect to the entire study: The roughly 650 repertoires of the first cohort and the 120 or so validation repertoires were produced on the same platform, according to a later analysis. The study aimed to test whether signatures of past pathogen exposure could be identified by cataloging public T cell receptors. Along with the roughly 670-subject first cohort, a separate validation cohort of approximately 110 different subjects was used. High-throughput TCR immunosequencing, statistical association of individual TCRs with disease status, and machine learning were combined to predict cytomegalovirus infection status.

Donors formed part of the validation cohort, which comprised 120 subjects and was distinct from the first cohort of 666 subjects. The protocol used for the library was the immunoSEQ multiplex PCR assay. In the source study's methods: To diagnose cytomegalovirus status from the catalog of TCR beta chain sequences, a statistical classification framework was built. Here the immuneACCESS table is served through TCRdb, limited to in-frame sequences with V and J called. Missing clones are a known gap in these copies; in checked studies unresolved V genes cover under half, and the rest lacks a known reason. The V and J calls and clone size come from that table; D and trimming were worked out from the DNA. In all, the sample holds over 120,000 clones, and about 88% of those were seen once. About 8.2% of the sample goes to the ten largest clones. With regard to this clone: Its cognate antigen has yet to be identified. No much larger clone exists at a distance of one base, and base qualities are not known.

CDR1 is given as SGDLS and CDR2 as YYNGEE, both from the germline V gene. V trim: 0 bases; J trim: 2 bases; unmatched bases: 5. From its cysteine to its phenylalanine, the CDR3 spans 16 amino acids. Here the CDR3 DNA is all that survives: 48 bases in frame from base 1. What the authors observed across the whole study: Cytomegalovirus status was reported to be diagnosed by the classifier with high specificity and sensitivity in both the original and validation cohorts. Most TCR sequences were observed very rarely across donors, whereas some public TCRs were present in many individuals. In a later analysis, TCRs clustered in the first cohort were found to also tend to co-occur in the 110 or so validation repertoires, with 85% to 95% of cluster scores above 0. A later analysis lacked HLA typing for the validation cohort, so it scored co-occurrence in that cohort across all 120 repertoires. A total of roughly 160 TCR beta chains were listed by the study as associated with cytomegalovirus. A few of the identified cytomegalovirus-associated TCR beta chains were confirmed in vitro to be specific for cytomegalovirus antigens. The authors suggested that the approach could potentially be extended to other disease states and immunological phenotypes.

The material sequenced was PBMCs. The sequence was collected from a woman between 18 and 30 years old in good health and CMV-seropositive. Recombination connected TRBV9 to TRBJ2-7; 10 of the junction bases match TRBD2. The CDR3 in this case is CASSVGTSGDAYEQYF. The DNA is TGTGCCAGCAGCGTAGGAACTAGCGGGGACGCCTACGAGCAGTACTTC. This CDR3, with the reference TRBV9 and TRBJ2-7 proteins standing in past its ends, gives the full variable domain DSGVTQTPKHLITATGQRVTLRCSPRSGDLSVYWYQQSLDQGLQFLIQYYNGEERAKGNILERFSAQQFPDLHSELNLSSLELGDSALYFCASSVGTSGDAYEQYFGPGTRLTVT.